The 2 T cell receptor beta chains listed next were all sequenced from one sample in a study of OX40 agonist ivuxolimab in advanced cancers. Sequencing was performed with immunoSEQ multiplex PCR; in TCRdb, only in-frame clones are kept and a portion is missing. The table has about 60,000 clones, 75% to 90% seen once; the top ten hold less than 0.6%. Sequenced here: CD4+ or CD8+ T cells sorted from blood, sampled in a trial of the OX40 agonist ivuxolimab. These receptors originate from an adult with an advanced solid tumor such as melanoma, head and neck, liver or kidney cancer.

The table lists this clone with a few counts. Other DNA variants within this sample encode the same CDR3. This chain uses TRBV27 with TRBJ1-3; no definite D call. Trimming pared 3 bases from V and 0 bases from J, leaving 3 bases between. Germline-derived CDR1 and CDR2 are MNHEY and SMNVEV (reference sequence). This CDR3 spans 13 amino acids. CDR3 coding DNA: TGTGCCAGCAGTTTTGACTCTGGAAACACCATATATTTT. Protein sequence: CASSFDSGNTIYF.

The chain links TRBV18 to TRBJ2-3, with D hard to call. Trimming took 3 bases from V and 2 from J, leaving 6 bases between them. The CDR3 consists of 13 residues. Germline V gene sequence: CDR1 KGHSH, CDR2 LQKENI. CDR3: CASSPGFTDTQYF. CDR3 DNA sequence: TGTGCCAGCTCACCGGGATTCACAGATACGCAGTATTTT.